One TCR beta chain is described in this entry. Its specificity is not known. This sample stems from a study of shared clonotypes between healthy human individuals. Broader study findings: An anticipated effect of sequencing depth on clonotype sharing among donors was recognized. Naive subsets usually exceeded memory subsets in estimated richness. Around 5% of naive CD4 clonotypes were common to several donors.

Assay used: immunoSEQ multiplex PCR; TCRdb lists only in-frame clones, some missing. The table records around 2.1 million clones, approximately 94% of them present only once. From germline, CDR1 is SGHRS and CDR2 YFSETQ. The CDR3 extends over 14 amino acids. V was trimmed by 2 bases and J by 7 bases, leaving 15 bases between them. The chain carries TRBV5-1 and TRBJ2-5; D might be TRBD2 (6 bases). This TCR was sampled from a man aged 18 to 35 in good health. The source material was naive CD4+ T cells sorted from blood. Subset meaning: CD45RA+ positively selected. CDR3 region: CASSFNRDSATQYF. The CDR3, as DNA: TGCGCCAGCAGCTTTAACCGGGACTCCGCGACCCAGTACTTC.